The clone carrying this TCR beta chain was observed a handful of times. Antigen: not known. These data originate in a study of T-cell memory formation after mild COVID-19. TCRdb re-called the 5' RACE reads through MiXCR, storing one row per CDR3 protein. The data show roughly 380,000 distinct CDR3 sequences, under 30% seen once. There are 15 residues in the CDR3. Germline assignment: CDR1 SGHTA and CDR2 FQGNSA. V was shortened by 0 bases and J by 11 bases, with 19 bases between the two germline ends. Overall study findings and caveats: Balance between CD4 and CD8 was seen in clones contracting day 15 to 85, and a CD4+ lean was seen in later expanders.

Material for sequencing was PBMCs or a T cell subset sorted from them (not recorded which). The receptor was derived from an adult woman who had mild COVID-19 (a few samples of this study predate the infection). Cell type and time point are not known. This chain joins TRBV7-2 and TRBJ2-5; D call uncertain. The CDR3 nucleotides read TGTGCCAGCAGCTTAGCGGTGGGGTGGAGCCCCCAACAGTACTTC. Translation gives CASSLAVGWSPQQYF.